This passage covers 19 T cell receptor beta chains from one sample sequenced in a study of regulatory T cells in long-lasting Graves disease. Noted time point: newly diagnosed GD, antithyroid drugs for less than 3 months. Extracted PBMC RNA gave rise to the TCR library. TCR beta libraries were built with iRepertoire HTBI primers and Arm-PCR of CDR3 regions. TCRdb re-called the multiplex PCR reads with MiXCR, one entry per CDR3 protein. In the table there are approximately 480,000 distinct CDR3 sequences, under 20% of which are singletons. These same records also appear under a second study, on T cells in Graves' hyperthyroidism and ophthalmopathy.

The starting material was peripheral blood mononuclear cells (PBMCs), obtained at new diagnosis, from a patient treated with antithyroid drugs. Receptor source: a man aged 35 to 55 with Graves disease.

This chain links TRBV9 with TRBJ2-1, with D perhaps TRBD2 (6 bases). This CDR3 comprises 14 residues. V lost 0 bases to trimming and J lost 4 bases, with 8 bases between them. Germline values: CDR1 SGDLS, CDR2 YYNGEE. CDR3 loop: CASSVDREYNEQFF. CDR3 bases: TGTGCCAGCAGCGTAGATCGGGAGTACAATGAGCAGTTCTTC.

This clonotype showed up many times. The V gene is TRBV2, the J gene TRBJ2-1; 7 bases fit TRBD2. CDR3 length: 15 amino acids. V trimming: 7 bases; J trimming: 0 bases; junction bases outside the gene matches: 6. Germline assignment: CDR1 SNHLY and CDR2 FYNNEI. The CDR3, as DNA: TGTGCCAGCAATCTAGCGGACTTCTCCTACAATGAGCAGTTCTTC. It specifies CASNLADFSYNEQFF.

About this clonotype: Just one base apart from a much larger clone, this may be a read error. The rearrangement joins TRBV11-2 to TRBJ1-1, with D perhaps matching TRBD1 (5 bases). V lost 1 base and J 5 bases, leaving 17 bases between the germline ends. CDR1 is SGHAT, CDR2 FQNNGV, per germline. The CDR3 totals 16 residues. This chain's CDR3 is CASSLGVRDAKTEAFF. CDR3 bases: TGTGCCAGCAGCTTAGGGGTCAGGGACGCTAAAACTGAAGCTTTCTTT.

The table lists this clonotype with many counts. The J gene is TRBJ2-3, the V gene TRBV7-9; D is unresolved. The CDR3 runs to 13 residues. V lost 5 bases and J lost 2, with 8 bases in between. Germline CDR1 is SEHNR and CDR2 is FQNEAQ (reference sequence). The CDR3 region has the DNA TGTGCCAGCAGCCGACCCTACACAGATACGCAGTATTTT. It encodes CASSRPYTDTQYF.

This clonotype was counted only a few times. This chain joins TRBV12-5 and TRBJ1-4; D is undetermined. The germline V gene has CDR1 LGHNT and CDR2 FRNRAP. Trimming left V 3 bases short and J 4 bases short, with 9 bases between. The CDR3 is 14 residues long. The CDR3 DNA reads TGTGCTAGTGGTTTAGCGGGGAATAATGAAAAACTGTTTTTT. Protein: CASGLAGNNEKLFF. Using reference TRBV12-5 and TRBJ1-4 for the parts outside the CDR3, the full variable domain is DARVTQTPRHKVTEMGQEVTMRCQPILGHNTVFWYRQTMMQGLELLAYFRNRAPLDDSGMPKDRFSAEMPDATLATLKIQPSEPRDSAVYFCASGLAGNNEKLFFGSGTQLSVL.

This clonotype appeared many times. The chain carries TRBV20-1 and TRBJ2-2; 10 positions agree with TRBD2. From germline, CDR1 is DFQATT and CDR2 SNEGSKA (reference sequence). The CDR3 contains 16 residues. With 6 bases clipped from V and 3 bases from J, the junction kept 10 bases outside the gene matches. The CDR3 sequence is CSARASGSGDTGELFF. The CDR3 region has the DNA TGCAGTGCGCGCGCTAGCGGGAGTGGGGACACCGGGGAGCTGTTTTTT.

This clonotype was seen ten or more times. The V call is TRBV5-4, the J call TRBJ1-2; D is uncertain. The CDR3 covers 14 residues. Trimming removed 2 bases from V and 3 bases from J, with 11 bases in between. Germline-derived CDR1 and CDR2 are SGHNT and YYREEE (reference sequence). CDR3 region: CASSFDNGDYGYTF. In DNA form, the CDR3 reads TGTGCCAGCAGCTTTGACAATGGAGACTATGGCTACACCTTC.

Here the CDR3 DNA reads TGCAGTGCTAGGCGTCAGGGGGCCCACAATGAGCAGTTCTTC. This translates into CSARRQGAHNEQFF. J is TRBJ2-1 and V is TRBV20-1, with TRBD1 matching over 8 bases. V was pared by 3 bases and J by 5 bases, with 6 bases of the junction left unmatched. Germline V CDR1 and CDR2: DFQATT, SNEGSKA (reference sequence). This CDR3 region has 14 residues.

This clonotype was detected many times. The gene calls are TRBV28 and TRBJ2-6; D may be TRBD1 (5 bases). The CDR3 is 22 residues long. Germline assignment: CDR1 MDHEN and CDR2 SYDVKM. V gave up 2 bases and J gave up 2 bases, with 28 bases separating them. The CDR3 reads CASSLESLSRQGLGAGANVLTF. The CDR3 DNA reads as TGTGCCAGCAGTTTAGAATCTCTTTCCAGGCAAGGTTTAGGGGCTGGGGCCAACGTCCTGACTTTC.

Details on this clonotype: A much larger clonotype is one base distant, so this may be a read error. The CDR3 is CASGGTGNTEAFF. The CDR3 DNA reads as TGTGCCAGCGGTGGGACGGGGAACACTGAAGCTTTCTTT. The chain recombines TRBV6-2 or TRBV6-3 with TRBJ1-1; maybe TRBD1 (5 bases). Trimming pared 8 bases from V and 1 base from J, leaving 11 bases between. The CDR3 is made up of 13 amino acids. Germline assignment: CDR1 MNHEY and CDR2 SVGEGT.

The chain couples TRBV18 to TRBJ1-5; 8 bases align to TRBD1. Germline CDR1 and CDR2: KGHSH and LQKENI. There are 13 residues in the CDR3. Losses at the gene ends were 5 bases for V and 9 bases for J; bases not matched to a gene: 6. The CDR3 protein is CASSSGTGRPQHF. In nucleotides, the CDR3 is TGTGCCAGCTCATCTGGGACAGGTCGGCCCCAGCATTTT.

This clonotype showed up just a few times. The J gene is TRBJ2-2, the V gene TRBV20-1; TRBD2 aligns across 9 bases. The germline V gene has CDR1 DFQATT and CDR2 SNEGSKA (reference sequence). The J segment lost 2 bases and the V segment lost 5 bases, leaving 3 bases of the junction unmatched. The CDR3 runs to 14 residues. CDR3 sequence (DNA): TGCAGTGCTCGACTAGCGGTCAACACCGGGGAGCTGTTTTTT. Its translation: CSARLAVNTGELFF.

Only a few counts were recorded for this clonotype. The genes are TRBV29-1 and TRBJ2-5; TRBD2 agrees at 7 bases. The trim removed 3 bases at V and 7 bases at J, leaving 5 bases unmatched. The CDR3 runs to 12 residues. Looked up from germline, CDR1 is SQVTM and CDR2 is ANQGSEA. The CDR3 here is CSVENSGWTQYF. The CDR3 DNA reads TGCAGCGTTGAGAATAGCGGGTGGACCCAGTACTTC.

V and J are TRBV20-1 and TRBJ1-5; 8 bases align to TRBD1. CDR3 length: 15 residues. Germline V lookup: CDR1 DFQATT, CDR2 SNEGSKA (reference sequence). The ends lost 0 bases at V and 5 bases at J; junction bases unmatched: 6. The CDR3 spells CSARDRTGTDQPQHF. The CDR3 nucleotides are TGCAGTGCTAGAGATCGGACAGGGACTGATCAGCCCCAGCATTTT.

This clonotype was counted many times. The chain has TRBV6-1 and TRBJ1-2; no clear D. V lost 4 bases, J lost 7 bases, and 7 bases lay in between. Germline lookup yields CDR1 MNHNS and CDR2 SASEGT. The CDR3 totals 11 residues. CDR3 sequence: CASSGPLGYTF. In DNA, the CDR3 is TGTGCCAGCAGTGGACCGCTTGGCTACACCTTC.

The sample holds many counts of this clonotype. The chain couples TRBV24-1 to TRBJ2-3; TRBD2 matches 8 bases. The CDR3 is made up of 16 amino acids. Germline loops: CDR1 KGHDR, CDR2 SFDVKD. V lost 3 bases and J lost 0; bases outside the gene matches: 4. The CDR3 DNA is TGTGCCACCAGTGATCCACTAGCGGCTAGCACAGATACGCAGTATTTT. Amino acids: CATSDPLAASTDTQYF.

The sample holds many counts of this clonotype. The chain uses TRBV7-9 and TRBJ2-5, with D possibly called TRBD1 or TRBD2 (7 bases each). V lost 0 bases and J 5 bases, leaving 13 bases between the germline ends. The CDR3 totals 15 residues. CDR1 SEHNR and CDR2 FQNEAQ come from the germline V gene (reference sequence). CDR3 sequence: CASSLADREGETQYF. Written as DNA, the CDR3 is TGTGCCAGCAGCTTAGCCGACAGGGAGGGGGAGACCCAGTACTTC.

This clonotype turned up a few times. The rearrangement links TRBV18 to TRBJ2-5; TRBD1 agrees at 8 bases. There are 15 residues in the CDR3. J was trimmed by 5 bases and V by 6 bases; bases with no gene match: 11. The germline gives CDR1 KGHSH, CDR2 LQKENI. DNA of the CDR3: TGTGCCAGCTCCCTCGTCCAGGGGGCGTGGGAGACCCAGTACTTC. This codes for CASSLVQGAWETQYF.

This clonotype was observed a few times. This chain uses TRBV5-1 with TRBJ1-1; D uncertain. The germline V and J ends were trimmed by 4 bases and 1 base, with 11 bases remaining between them. The CDR3 is made up of 14 amino acids. The germline gives CDR1 SGHRS, CDR2 YFSETQ. CDR3 in amino acids: CASSTWSKNTEAFF. CDR3 bases: TGCGCCAGCAGCACATGGTCCAAGAACACTGAAGCTTTCTTT.